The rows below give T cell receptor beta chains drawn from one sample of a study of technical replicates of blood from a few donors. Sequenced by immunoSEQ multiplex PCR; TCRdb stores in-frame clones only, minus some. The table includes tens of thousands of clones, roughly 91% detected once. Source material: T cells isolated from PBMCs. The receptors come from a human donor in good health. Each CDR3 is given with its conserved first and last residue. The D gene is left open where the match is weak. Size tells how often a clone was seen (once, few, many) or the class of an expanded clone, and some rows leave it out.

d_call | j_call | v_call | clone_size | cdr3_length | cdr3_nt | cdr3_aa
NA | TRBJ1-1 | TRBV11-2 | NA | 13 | TGTGCCAGCAGCTCGGGACTAAACACTGAAGCTTTCTTT | CASSSGLNTEAFF
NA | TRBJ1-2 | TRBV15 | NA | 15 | TGTGCCACCAGCAGAGATACCCTTGAGGGCTATGGCTACACCTTC | CATSRDTLEGYGYTF
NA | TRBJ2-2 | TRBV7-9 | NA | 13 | TGTGCCAGCAGCCCACGAGCGACCGGGGAGCTGTTTTTT | CASSPRATGELFF
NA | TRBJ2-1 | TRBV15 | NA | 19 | TGTGCCACCAGCAGAGATCACCCTCAGGCCGCGAGCTCCTACAATGAGCAGTTCTTC | CATSRDHPQAASSYNEQFF
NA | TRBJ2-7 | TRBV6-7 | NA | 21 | TGTGCCAGCAGTTACTCGAAGTGGCCCCAGGTTGCGAAGCGGAGGACCTACGAGCAGTACTTC | CASSYSKWPQVAKRRTYEQYF
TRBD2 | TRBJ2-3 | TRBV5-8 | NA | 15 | TGTGCCAGCAACCTAGCGGGAGGGCAGACAGATACGCAGTATTTT | CASNLAGGQTDTQYF
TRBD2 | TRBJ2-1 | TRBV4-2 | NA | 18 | TGTGCCAGCAGCCTTACTAGCGGGAGGTCCAGCTCCTACAATGAGCAGTTCTTC | CASSLTSGRSSSYNEQFF
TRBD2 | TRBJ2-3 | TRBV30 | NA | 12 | TGTGCCTGGCGGGAGGGAACAGATACGCAGTATTTT | CAWREGTDTQYF
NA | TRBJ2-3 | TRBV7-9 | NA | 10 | TGTGCCGTCGGCACAGATACGCAGTATTTT | CAVGTDTQYF
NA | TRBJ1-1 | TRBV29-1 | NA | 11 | TGCAGCGTACGAGAGAACACTGAAGCTTTCTTT | CSVRENTEAFF
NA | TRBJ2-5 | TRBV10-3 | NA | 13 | TGTGCCATCAGACCGTACCTACAAGAGACCCAGTACTTC | CAIRPYLQETQYF
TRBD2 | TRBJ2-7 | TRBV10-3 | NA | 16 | TGTGCCATCAGTGATTCGGGGCGGGAGACTTTTTCGGAGCAGTACTTC | CAISDSGRETFSEQYF
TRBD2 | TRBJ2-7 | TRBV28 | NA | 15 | TGTGCCAGCAGTCTAAACCGGGGACTAGCCAGCGAGCAGTACTTC | CASSLNRGLASEQYF
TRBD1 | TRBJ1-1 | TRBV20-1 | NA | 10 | TGCAGTGCCCCCAGCAGGGGGTCTTTCTTT | CSAPSRGSFF
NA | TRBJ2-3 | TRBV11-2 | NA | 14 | TGTGCCAGCAGCTTAGGCGGGGGCACAGATACGCAGTATTTT | CASSLGGGTDTQYF
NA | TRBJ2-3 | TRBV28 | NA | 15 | TGTGCCAGCAGCCCTATAGCGGAGACCACAGATACGCAGTATTTT | CASSPIAETTDTQYF
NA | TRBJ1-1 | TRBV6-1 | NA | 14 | TGTGCCAGCAGTGAAAGCTGGGGCGGCACTGAAGCTTTCTTT | CASSESWGGTEAFF
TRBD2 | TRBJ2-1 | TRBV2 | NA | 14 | TGTGCCACTGAAGCGGGGCTAGCGGGCAATGAGCAGTTCTTC | CATEAGLAGNEQFF
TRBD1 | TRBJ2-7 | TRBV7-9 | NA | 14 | TGTGCCAGCAGTTCCGGGACAGGAGCCTACGAGCAGTACTTC | CASSSGTGAYEQYF
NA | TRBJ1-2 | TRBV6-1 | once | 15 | TGTGCCAGCAGTGAAAACCCTAGGAGGTCGTATGGCTACACCTTC | CASSENPRRSYGYTF
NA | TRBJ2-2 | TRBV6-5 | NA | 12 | TGTGCCAGCAGTGGTGCGGCCGGGGAGCTGTTTTTT | CASSGAAGELFF
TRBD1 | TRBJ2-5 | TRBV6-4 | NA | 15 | TGTGCCAGCAGTGGTCGGGACAGATACCAAGAGACCCAGTACTTC | CASSGRDRYQETQYF
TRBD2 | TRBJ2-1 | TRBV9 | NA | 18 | TGTGCCAGCAGCGTTTCGACTAGCGGGAAGGGCATCTACAATGAGCAGTTCTTC | CASSVSTSGKGIYNEQFF
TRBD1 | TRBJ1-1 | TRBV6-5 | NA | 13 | TGTGCCAGCAGTCCAGGGGGCGAAGGTGAAGCTTTCTTT | CASSPGGEGEAFF
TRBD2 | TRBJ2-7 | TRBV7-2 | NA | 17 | TGTGCCAGCAGCTTACGGACTAGCGGGAGGTTTGCCCACGAGCAGTACTTC | CASSLRTSGRFAHEQYF
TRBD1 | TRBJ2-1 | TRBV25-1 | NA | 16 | TGTGCCAGCAGTGCAACCGGGACAGGTCCCTACAATGAGCAGTTCTTC | CASSATGTGPYNEQFF
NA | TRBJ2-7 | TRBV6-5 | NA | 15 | TGTGCCAGCAGAGTCGTGACCGAGGGATCCTACGAGCAGTACTTC | CASRVVTEGSYEQYF
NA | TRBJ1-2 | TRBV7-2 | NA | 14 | TGTGCCAGCAGCTTAAAGGCGGGGTTGGATGGCTACACCTTC | CASSLKAGLDGYTF
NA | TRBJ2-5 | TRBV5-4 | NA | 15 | TGTGCCAGCAGCCCCCAGGGACTGTACCAAGAGACCCAGTACTTC | CASSPQGLYQETQYF
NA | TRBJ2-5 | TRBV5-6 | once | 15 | TGTGCCAGCAGCTTGGTGAGCCGAGGAGGGGAGACCCAGTACTTC | CASSLVSRGGETQYF
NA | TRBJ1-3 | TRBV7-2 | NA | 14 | TGTGCCAGCAGGCAGGGTTTTTCTGGAAACACCATATATTTT | CASRQGFSGNTIYF
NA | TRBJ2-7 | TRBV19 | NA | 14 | TGTGCCAGTAGTATCGGCAGGGGTACCTACGAGCAGTACTTC | CASSIGRGTYEQYF
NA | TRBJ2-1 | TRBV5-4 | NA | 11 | TGTGCCAGCACCGGAGGTGGTGAGCAGTTCTTC | CASTGGGEQFF
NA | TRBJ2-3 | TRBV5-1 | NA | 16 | TGCGCCAGCAGCTTGGAGGGGCGCGAGGGCACAGATACGCAGTATTTT | CASSLEGREGTDTQYF
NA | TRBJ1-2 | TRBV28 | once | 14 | TGTGCCAGCAGAGGGCCCGGGGGTAACTATGGCTACACCTTC | CASRGPGGNYGYTF
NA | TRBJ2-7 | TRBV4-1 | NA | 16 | TGCGCCAGCAGCCAAGTCGGAAACGCGCGGTTTTACGAGCAGTACTTC | CASSQVGNARFYEQYF
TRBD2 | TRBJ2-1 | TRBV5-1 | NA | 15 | TGCGCCAGCAGCTTGGATTCGGCTAGCGGGAGGGAGCAGTTCTTC | CASSLDSASGREQFF
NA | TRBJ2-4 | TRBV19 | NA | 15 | TGTGCCAGTAGTAATAAATCAGTAGCCAAAAACATTCAGTACTTC | CASSNKSVAKNIQYF
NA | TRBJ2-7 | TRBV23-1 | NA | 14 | TGCGCCAGCAGTCCCTCACAGGGAAGGGGCGAGCAGTACTTC | CASSPSQGRGEQYF
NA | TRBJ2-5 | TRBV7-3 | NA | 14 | TGTGCCAGCAGCAGATATGGTGCGTCCGAGACCCAGTACTTC | CASSRYGASETQYF
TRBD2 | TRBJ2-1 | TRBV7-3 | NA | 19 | TGTGCCAGCAGCCGACGTCGGAGTTGGGGACTAGCGGGAGACAATGAGCAGTTCTTC | CASSRRRSWGLAGDNEQFF
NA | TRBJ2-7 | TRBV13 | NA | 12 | TGTGCCAGCAGCGTAAACTCCTACGAGCAGTACTTC | CASSVNSYEQYF